This T cell receptor (beta chain) was sequenced for a study of cytomegalovirus exposure and HLA in healthy donors. Researchers ran the PCR with 60 Vbeta and 13 Jbeta primers. The table came from immunoSEQ multiplex PCR; TCRdb's copy has only in-frame clones and leaves some out. The data show around 110,000 clones, with 65% to 75% seen just once and 4% to 5.5% held by the top ten. Overall study findings and caveats: Associated with cytomegalovirus, according to the listing, were 164 TCR beta chains.

Germline assignment: CDR1 LNHDA and CDR2 SQIVND (reference sequence). V shed 6 bases, J shed 3 bases, and the junction held 8 bases outside the gene matches. The CDR3 loop spans 16 amino acids. Concerning this clone itself: What it binds is unknown.

Material for sequencing was PBMCs. The sequence was collected from a man younger than 45 in good health and CMV-seropositive. The V call is TRBV19, the J call TRBJ2-1, with TRBD1 matching 10 bases. CDR3 sequence reads: CASRIAGTGDYNEQFF. As DNA, the CDR3 is TGTGCCAGTAGGATCGCCGGGACAGGGGACTACAATGAGCAGTTCTTC.